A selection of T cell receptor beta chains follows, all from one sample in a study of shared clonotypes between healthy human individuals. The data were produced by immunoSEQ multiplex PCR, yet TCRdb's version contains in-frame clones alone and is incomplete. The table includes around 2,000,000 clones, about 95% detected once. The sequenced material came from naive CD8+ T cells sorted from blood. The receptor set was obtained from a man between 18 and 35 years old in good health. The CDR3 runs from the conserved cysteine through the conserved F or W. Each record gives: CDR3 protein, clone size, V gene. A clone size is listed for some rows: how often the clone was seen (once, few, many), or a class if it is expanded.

CDR3: CASSPAQRGGSTDTQYF
size: -
V: TRBV4-1

CDR3: CASSWTSGSYEQYF
size: few
V: TRBV27

CDR3: CASSPQGWTGGLNEQFF
size: -
V: TRBV4-1

CDR3: CASSLDGTQYF
size: -
V: TRBV7-9

CDR3: CASSYRGLAGGEQFF
size: -
V: TRBV28

CDR3: CASSKGQNTEAFF
size: -
V: TRBV5-1

CDR3: CASNGARGLGGYTF
size: -
V: TRBV19

CDR3: CATSPSGSTDTQYF
size: -
V: TRBV15

CDR3: CASSVGGGVEKLFF
size: few
V: TRBV9

CDR3: CASSFWLGEGGNEQFF
size: -
V: TRBV27

CDR3: CASSLDRLNEKLFF
size: -
V: TRBV5-6

CDR3: CSVEFGASGREETQYF
size: -
V: TRBV29-1

CDR3: CASSHEYGTSVLEGSDTQYF
size: -
V: TRBV4-3

CDR3: CASSTRAPDTQYF
size: -
V: TRBV7-9

CDR3: CASSLELTYEQYF
size: -
V: TRBV11-2

CDR3: CASSLNTNSAQETQYF
size: -
V: TRBV7-9

CDR3: CASSLAGYSYEQYF
size: -
V: TRBV5-6

CDR3: CAISETGDPSYEQYF
size: -
V: TRBV10-3

CDR3: CASSWGATNEKLFF
size: -
V: TRBV6-6

CDR3: CASSYSGSSYEQYF
size: -
V: TRBV6-5